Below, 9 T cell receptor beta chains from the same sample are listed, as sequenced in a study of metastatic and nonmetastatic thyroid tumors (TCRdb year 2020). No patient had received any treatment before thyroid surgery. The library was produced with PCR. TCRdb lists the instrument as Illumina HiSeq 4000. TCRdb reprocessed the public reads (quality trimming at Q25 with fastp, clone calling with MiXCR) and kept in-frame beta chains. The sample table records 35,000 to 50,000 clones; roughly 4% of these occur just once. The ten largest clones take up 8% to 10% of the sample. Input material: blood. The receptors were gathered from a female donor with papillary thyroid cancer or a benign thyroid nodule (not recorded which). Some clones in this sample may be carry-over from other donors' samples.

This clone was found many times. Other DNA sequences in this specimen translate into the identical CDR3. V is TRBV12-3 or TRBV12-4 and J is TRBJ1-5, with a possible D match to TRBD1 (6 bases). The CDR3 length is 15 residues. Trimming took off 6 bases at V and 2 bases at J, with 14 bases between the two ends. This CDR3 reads CASSPWGLGNQPQHF. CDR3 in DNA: TGTGCCAGCAGCCCTTGGGGGCTTGGCAATCAGCCCCAGCATTTT.

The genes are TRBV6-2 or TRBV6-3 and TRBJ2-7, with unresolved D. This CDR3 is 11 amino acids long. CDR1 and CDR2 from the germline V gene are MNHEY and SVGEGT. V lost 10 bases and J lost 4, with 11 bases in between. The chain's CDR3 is CATPSGYEQYF. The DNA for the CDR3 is TGTGCCACCCCATCTGGTTACGAGCAGTACTTC.

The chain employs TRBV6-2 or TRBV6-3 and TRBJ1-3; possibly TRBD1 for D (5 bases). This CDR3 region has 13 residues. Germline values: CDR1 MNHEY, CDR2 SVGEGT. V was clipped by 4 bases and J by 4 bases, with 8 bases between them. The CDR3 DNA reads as TGTGCCAGCAGTTGGGGCAGGGGAAACACCATATATTTT. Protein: CASSWGRGNTIYF.

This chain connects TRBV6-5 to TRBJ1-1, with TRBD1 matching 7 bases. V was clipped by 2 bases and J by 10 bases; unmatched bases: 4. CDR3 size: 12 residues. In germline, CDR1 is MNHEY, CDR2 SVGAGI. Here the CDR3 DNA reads TGTGCCAGCAGTTACCGGACAGGTAGAGCTTTCTTT. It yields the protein CASSYRTGRAFF.

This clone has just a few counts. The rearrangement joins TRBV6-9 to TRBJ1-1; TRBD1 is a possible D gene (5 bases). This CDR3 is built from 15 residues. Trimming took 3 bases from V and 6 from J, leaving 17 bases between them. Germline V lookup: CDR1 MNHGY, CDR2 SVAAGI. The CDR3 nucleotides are TGTGCCAGCAGTTACCGGACGGGCGGGGGGTCTGAAGCTTTCTTT. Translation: CASSYRTGGGSEAFF.

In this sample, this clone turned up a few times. Here the CDR3 reads CASRVDRGVYQPQHF. DNA for the CDR3: TGTGCCAGCAGGGTGGACAGGGGGGTATATCAGCCCCAGCATTTT. V gene TRBV6-1 combines with J gene TRBJ1-5; 10 bases map to TRBD1. In germline, CDR1 is MNHNS, CDR2 SASEGT. This CDR3 has 15 amino acids. Trimming cost V 6 bases and J 5 bases; bases outside gene matches: 7.

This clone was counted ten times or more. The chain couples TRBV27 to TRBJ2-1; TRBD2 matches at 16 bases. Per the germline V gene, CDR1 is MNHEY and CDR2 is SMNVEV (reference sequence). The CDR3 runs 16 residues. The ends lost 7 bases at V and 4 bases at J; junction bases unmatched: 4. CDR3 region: CASKGLAGGGYNEQFF. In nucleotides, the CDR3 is TGTGCCAGCAAGGGACTAGCGGGAGGGGGATACAATGAGCAGTTCTTC.

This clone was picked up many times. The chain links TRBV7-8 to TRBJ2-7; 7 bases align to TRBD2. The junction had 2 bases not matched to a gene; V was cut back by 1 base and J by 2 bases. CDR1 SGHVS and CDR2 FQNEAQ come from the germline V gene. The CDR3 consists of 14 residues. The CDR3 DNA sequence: TGTGCCAGCAGCTTAGGGACTAGTACCTACGAGCAGTACTTC. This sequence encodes CASSLGTSTYEQYF.

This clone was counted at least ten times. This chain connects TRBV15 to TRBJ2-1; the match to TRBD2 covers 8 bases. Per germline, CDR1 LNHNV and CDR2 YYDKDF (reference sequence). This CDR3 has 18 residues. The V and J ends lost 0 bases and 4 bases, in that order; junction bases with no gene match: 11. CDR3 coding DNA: TGTGCCACCAGCAGAGATGTACCGGGACTAGGGTTATACAATGAGCAGTTCTTC. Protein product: CATSRDVPGLGLYNEQFF.